Presented here are 18 T cell receptor beta chains from one specimen sequenced in a study of blood T cell repertoires in COVID-19. TCRdb's copy holds only in-frame clones and misses some; the assay was immunoSEQ multiplex PCR. Of 140,000 or so clones in the sample, 84% were seen once. Sequences were obtained from PBMCs or T cells enriched from blood (not recorded which). Source of these receptors: a woman between 45 and 65 years old with acute COVID-19.

CDR3 protein: CASSGAAEGLAGDEQYF. CDR3 DNA: TGTGCCAGCAGCGGCGCTGCTGAGGGACTAGCGGGAGACGAGCAGTACTTC. The chain uses TRBV7-9 and TRBJ2-7; TRBD2 agrees at 14 bases. V shed 5 bases and J 5 bases; nucleotides not matched to a gene: 11. Germline CDR1 and CDR2: SEHNR and FQNEAQ (reference sequence). The CDR3 contains 17 residues.

CDR3 region: CASSLGAGAMNTEAFF. The CDR3 DNA reads TGCGCCAGCAGCCTGGGGGCAGGGGCCATGAACACTGAAGCTTTCTTT. This rearrangement joins TRBV5-1 to TRBJ1-1; D is possibly TRBD1 (6 bases). V lost 4 bases and J 0 bases, leaving 16 bases between the germline ends. The CDR3 covers 16 residues. CDR1 SGHRS and CDR2 YFSETQ come from the germline V gene.

The gene calls are TRBV15 and TRBJ1-1, with D unclear. The CDR3 has 13 residues. Trimming removed 3 bases from V and 10 bases from J, with 15 bases in between. Germline-derived CDR1 and CDR2 are LNHNV and YYDKDF (reference sequence). CDR3 nucleotides: TGTGCCACCAGCAGCTACTATTCGGAGGGAGCTTTCTTT. Protein product: CATSSYYSEGAFF.

The chain has TRBV4-3 and TRBJ2-6; D uncertain. Germline V gives CDR1 LGHNA, CDR2 YSLEER. Trimming stripped 5 bases from V and 4 bases from J, with 9 bases between. The CDR3 is made up of 14 amino acids. In nucleotides, the CDR3 is TGCGCCAGCAGCGTGGGCTCCGGGGCCAACGTCCTGACTTTC. Amino acid sequence: CASSVGSGANVLTF.

The rearrangement links TRBV7-9 to TRBJ1-4; TRBD1 matches at 8 bases. This CDR3 has 15 amino acids. Germline CDR1 is SEHNR and CDR2 is FQNEAQ (reference sequence). V shed 5 bases and J 4 bases; nucleotides not matched to a gene: 6. CDR3 amino acids: CASSGTGLHNEKLFF. CDR3 DNA sequence: TGTGCCAGCAGCGGGACAGGCCTCCATAATGAAAAACTGTTTTTT.

J is TRBJ2-1 and V is TRBV19; 11 positions match TRBD1. Germline V gene data show CDR1 as LNHDA and CDR2 as SQIVND (reference sequence). The CDR3 runs 15 residues. V gave up 3 bases and J gave up 7 bases; unmatched junction bases: 5. The CDR3 is CASSMGTGGVNEQFF. In nucleotides, the CDR3 is TGTGCCAGTAGTATGGGGACAGGGGGGGTTAATGAGCAGTTCTTC.

The rearrangement links TRBV27 to TRBJ2-3; D gene unclear. Trimming removed 0 bases at V and 8 bases at J, with 9 bases between. Germline CDR1 and CDR2: MNHEY and SMNVEV (reference sequence). The CDR3 is 13 amino acids. CDR3: CASSLSRLGTQYF. CDR3 nucleotide sequence: TGTGCCAGCAGTTTATCGAGGTTAGGTACGCAGTATTTT.

This clone has a single count. The genes are TRBV4-1 and TRBJ2-7; TRBD2 aligns across 16 bases. V gave up 4 bases and J gave up 4 bases; unmatched junction bases: 7. This CDR3 is built from 17 residues. CDR1 MGHRA and CDR2 YSYEKL come from the germline V gene. This CDR3 is CASSLLGTSGRAYEQYF. The CDR3, as DNA: TGCGCCAGCAGCCTCCTCGGGACTAGCGGGAGGGCTTACGAGCAGTACTTC.

The V gene is TRBV27, the J gene TRBJ2-7; D is unclear. V lost 7 bases and J 3 bases, leaving 7 bases between the germline ends. Looked up from germline, CDR1 is MNHEY and CDR2 is SMNVEV (reference sequence). The CDR3 covers 11 residues. CDR3 region: CASTSGYEQYF. As DNA, the CDR3 is TGTGCCAGCACCTCAGGCTACGAGCAGTACTTC.

This sequence joins TRBV6-5 and TRBJ2-2; maybe TRBD1 (6 bases). CDR3 length: 15 residues. Per the germline V gene, CDR1 is MNHEY and CDR2 is SVGAGI. The V and J ends lost 9 bases and 3 bases respectively, with 17 bases between them. Here the CDR3 reads CASIKRQGYTGELFF. CDR3 nucleotide sequence: TGTGCCAGTATCAAGCGGCAGGGGTACACCGGGGAGCTGTTTTTT.

The chain employs TRBV6-5 and TRBJ1-4; 8 bases map to TRBD1. The germline V gene encodes CDR1 MNHEY and CDR2 SVGAGI. The CDR3 contains 16 residues. Losses at the gene ends were 0 bases for V and 5 bases for J; bases not matched to a gene: 5. CDR3 nucleotides: TGTGCCAGCAGTTACTCTAGGGGACAGGAGAATGAAAAACTGTTTTTT. Amino acids: CASSYSRGQENEKLFF.

The V call is TRBV30, the J call TRBJ1-2; D remains unclear. Germline assignment: CDR1 GTSNPN and CDR2 SVGIG (reference sequence). The CDR3 has 14 residues. V lost 4 bases and J lost 2, with 14 bases in between. The CDR3 DNA reads TGTGCCTGGACTCCACAGTCGCGAAACTATGGCTACACCTTC. As protein: CAWTPQSRNYGYTF.

V and J are TRBV19 and TRBJ1-5; the D gene is possibly TRBD1 (6 bases). The CDR3 extends over 16 amino acids. V shed 5 bases and J shed 6 bases, with 20 bases lying between them. Per the germline V gene, CDR1 is LNHDA and CDR2 is SQIVND (reference sequence). Written as DNA, the CDR3 is TGTGCCAGTAGTTTGGGGGTAGGGGGAATAGGTCAGCCCCAGCATTTT. It is translated as CASSLGVGGIGQPQHF. Variable domain in full (rest from reference TRBV19 and TRBJ1-5): DGGITQSPKYLFRKEGQNVTLSCEQNLNHDAMYWYRQDPGQGLRLIYYSQIVNDFQKGDIAEGYSVSREKKESFPLTVTSAQKNPTAFYLCASSLGVGGIGQPQHFGDGTRLSIL.

The chain links TRBV7-2 to TRBJ1-1; D not certain. Trimming left V 5 bases short and J 2 bases short, with 9 bases between. This CDR3 is built from 13 residues. Germline CDR1 reads SGHTA; CDR2 reads FQGNSA. In nucleotides, the CDR3 is TGTGCCAGCAGCGCCACAGCAAACACTGAAGCTTTCTTT. It translates to CASSATANTEAFF.

The chain links TRBV12-1 to TRBJ1-1. TRBV12-1 is recorded as a pseudogene. This CDR3 is 17 amino acids long. DNA for the CDR3: TGTGCCAGCAGCACATTCAGACCCCACCCGGGGAACACTGAAGCTTTCTTT. The encoded protein is CASSTFRPHPGNTEAFF.

The chain carries TRBV5-5 and TRBJ2-3; the D gene is possibly TRBD2 (5 bases). The germline CDR1 and CDR2 sequences are SGHKS and YYEKEE (reference sequence). The CDR3 runs 14 residues. Trimming removed 4 bases from V and 1 base from J, with 10 bases in between. CDR3 sequence reads: CASSPRAGTDTQYF. CDR3 bases: TGTGCCAGCAGCCCGAGGGCGGGCACAGATACGCAGTATTTT.

V and J are TRBV7-9 and TRBJ1-1; 7 positions agree with TRBD1. The CDR3 is made up of 14 amino acids. V dropped 5 bases and J dropped 2; count of bases not matched to a gene: 5. CDR1 is SEHNR, CDR2 FQNEAQ, per germline (reference sequence). Here the CDR3 DNA reads TGTGCCAGCAGCCCCCGGGACAGAAACACTGAAGCTTTCTTT. Encoded protein: CASSPRDRNTEAFF.

This chain connects TRBV10-3 to TRBJ1-1; 9 bases map to TRBD1. The CDR3 loop spans 16 amino acids. With 4 bases clipped from V and 2 bases from J, the junction kept 8 bases outside the gene matches. CDR1 and CDR2 (germline): ENHRY, SYGVKD. The CDR3 DNA reads TGTGCCATCAGTGGGCCGGGACAGGGATCTAACACTGAAGCTTTCTTT. Its translation is CAISGPGQGSNTEAFF.